A few counts support the clone carrying this T cell receptor beta chain. Trimming took 0 bases from V and 2 from J, leaving 14 bases between them. The germline V gene has CDR1 LNHNV and CDR2 YYDKDF (reference sequence). The length of the CDR3 is 16 residues. The sample belongs to a study of blood T cell repertoires in COVID-19. Study background: From the United States, Italy and Spain came samples of acute and convalescent COVID-19. PBMCs, B-cell-depleted T cells, or T cells provided the cDNA or gDNA that made up the material.

The assay was immunoSEQ multiplex PCR, and TCRdb's table has in-frame clones only and misses some. The sample includes approximately 98,000 clones, less than 75% seen only once; the top ten take less than 2%. The chain has TRBV15 and TRBJ2-7; D is perhaps TRBD1 (6 bases). The TCR comes from a woman aged 40-49 years with acute or convalescent COVID-19. The sample consisted of peripheral blood. The CDR3 coding sequence is TGTGCCACCAGCAGAGATACGGACAGTTGGGCCTACGAGCAGTACTTC. This sequence encodes CATSRDTDSWAYEQYF.